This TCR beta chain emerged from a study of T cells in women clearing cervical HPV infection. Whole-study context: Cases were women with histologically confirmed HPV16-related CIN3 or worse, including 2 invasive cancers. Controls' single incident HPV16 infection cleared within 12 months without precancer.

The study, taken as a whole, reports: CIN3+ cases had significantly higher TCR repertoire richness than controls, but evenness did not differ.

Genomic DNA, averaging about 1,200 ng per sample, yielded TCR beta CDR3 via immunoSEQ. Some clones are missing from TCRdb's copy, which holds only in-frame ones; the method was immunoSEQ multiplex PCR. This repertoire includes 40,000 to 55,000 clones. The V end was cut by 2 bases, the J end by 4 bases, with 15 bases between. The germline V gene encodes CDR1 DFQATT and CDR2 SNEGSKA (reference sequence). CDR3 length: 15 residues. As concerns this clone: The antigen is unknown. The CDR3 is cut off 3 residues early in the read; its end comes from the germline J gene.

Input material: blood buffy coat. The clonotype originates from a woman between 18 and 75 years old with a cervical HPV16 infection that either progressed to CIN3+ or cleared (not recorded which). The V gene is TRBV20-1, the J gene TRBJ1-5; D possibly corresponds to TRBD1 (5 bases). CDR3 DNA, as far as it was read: TGCAGTGCTAGAAGGTCCCTTGGGGGGAATCAGCCC. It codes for CSARRSLGGNQP. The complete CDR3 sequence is CSARRSLGGNQPQHF.